This T cell receptor (beta chain) is from a study of T cell responses to AZD1222 COVID-19 vaccine. Study findings and constraints: Vaccine-related CD4 TCRs covered spike, predominating at 160-218 and 743-854. Only after the peak T cell response were repertoires sampled.

Sequencing used immunoSEQ multiplex PCR; TCRdb keeps in-frame clones, though not all of them. The repertoire has roughly 140,000 clones, approximately 93% of them found once; the top ten carry 9% to 15%. The CDR3 covers 12 residues. V was clipped by 6 bases and J by 4 bases; unmatched bases: 3. The germline V gene encodes CDR1 SQVTM and CDR2 ANQGSEA. Turning to this clone: Its specificity is not known.

Sequencing used peripheral blood, obtained after recovery from COVID-19. The chain uses TRBV29-1 and TRBJ2-7; 10 nucleotides align to TRBD1. This TCR derives from an adult who had recovered from COVID-19. The CDR3 region is CSVTGQGYEQYF. The DNA for the CDR3 is TGCAGCGTGACGGGACAGGGGTACGAGCAGTACTTC.